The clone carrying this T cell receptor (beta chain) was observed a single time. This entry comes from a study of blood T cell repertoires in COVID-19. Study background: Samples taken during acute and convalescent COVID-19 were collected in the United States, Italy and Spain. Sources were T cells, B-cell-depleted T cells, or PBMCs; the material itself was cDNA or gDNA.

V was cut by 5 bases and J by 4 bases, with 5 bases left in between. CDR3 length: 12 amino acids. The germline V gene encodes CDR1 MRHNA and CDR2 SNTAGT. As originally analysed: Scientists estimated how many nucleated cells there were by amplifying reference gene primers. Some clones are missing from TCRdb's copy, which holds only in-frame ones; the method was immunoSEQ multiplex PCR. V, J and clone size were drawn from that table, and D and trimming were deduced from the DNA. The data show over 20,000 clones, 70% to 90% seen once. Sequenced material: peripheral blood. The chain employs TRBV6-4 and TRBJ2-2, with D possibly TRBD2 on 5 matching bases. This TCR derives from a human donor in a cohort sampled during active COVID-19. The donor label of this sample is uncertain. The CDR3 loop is CASSRGTGELFF. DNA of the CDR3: TGTGCCAGCAGTCGGGGCACCGGGGAGCTGTTTTTT.